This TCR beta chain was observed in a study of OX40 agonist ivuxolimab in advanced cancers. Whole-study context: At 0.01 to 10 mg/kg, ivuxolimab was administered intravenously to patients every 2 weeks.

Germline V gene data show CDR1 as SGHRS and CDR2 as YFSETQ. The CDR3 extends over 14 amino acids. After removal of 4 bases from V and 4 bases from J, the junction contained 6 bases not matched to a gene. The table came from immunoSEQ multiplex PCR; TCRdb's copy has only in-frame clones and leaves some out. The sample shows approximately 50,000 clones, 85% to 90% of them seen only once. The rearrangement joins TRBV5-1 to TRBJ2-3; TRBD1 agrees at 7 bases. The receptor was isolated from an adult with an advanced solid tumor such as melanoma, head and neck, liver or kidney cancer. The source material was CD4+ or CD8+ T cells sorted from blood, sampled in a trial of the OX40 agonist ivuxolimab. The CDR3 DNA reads TGCGCCAGCAGCGCAGCAACAGGGGCAGATACGCAGTATTTT. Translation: CASSAATGADTQYF.